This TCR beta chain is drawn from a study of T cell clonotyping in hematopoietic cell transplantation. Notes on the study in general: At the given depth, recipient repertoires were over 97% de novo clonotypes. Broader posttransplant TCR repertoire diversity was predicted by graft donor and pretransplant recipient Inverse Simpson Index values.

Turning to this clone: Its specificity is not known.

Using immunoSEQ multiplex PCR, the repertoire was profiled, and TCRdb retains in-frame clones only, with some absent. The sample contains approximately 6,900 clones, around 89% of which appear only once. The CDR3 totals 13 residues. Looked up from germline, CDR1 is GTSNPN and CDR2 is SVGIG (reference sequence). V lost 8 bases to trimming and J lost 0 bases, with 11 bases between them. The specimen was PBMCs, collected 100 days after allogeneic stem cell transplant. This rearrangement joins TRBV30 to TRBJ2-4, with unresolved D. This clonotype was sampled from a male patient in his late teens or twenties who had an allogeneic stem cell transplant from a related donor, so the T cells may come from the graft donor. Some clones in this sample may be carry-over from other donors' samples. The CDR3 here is CAGTALAKNIQYF. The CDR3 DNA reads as TGTGCCGGAACGGCTCTAGCCAAAAACATTCAGTACTTC. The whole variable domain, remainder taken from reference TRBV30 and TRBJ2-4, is SQTIHQWPATLVQPVGSPLSLECTVEGTSNPNLYWYRQAAGRGLQLLFYSVGIGQISSEVPQNLSASRPQDRQFILSSKKLLLSDSGFYLCAGTALAKNIQYFGAGTRLSVL.